The 15 T cell receptor beta chains below were found in one sample sequenced in a study of blood T cell repertoires in COVID-19. Measured with immunoSEQ multiplex PCR; TCRdb has only the in-frame clones, and not every one. This repertoire shows roughly 150,000 clones, around four fifths found once; its top ten account for roughly 6.4%. What was sequenced was PBMCs or T cells enriched from blood (not recorded which). Receptor source: a woman between 40 and 55 years old who had recovered from COVID-19.

This chain joins TRBV7-9 and TRBJ1-1, with 7 bases matching TRBD1. Per the germline V gene, CDR1 is SEHNR and CDR2 is FQNEAQ (reference sequence). The V and J ends lost 5 bases and 6 bases, in that order; junction bases with no gene match: 9. This CDR3 is 14 amino acids long. CDR3 sequence: CASSPREGGPEAFF. CDR3 bases: TGTGCCAGCAGCCCCCGAGAAGGGGGCCCTGAAGCTTTCTTT.

This clone occurred a few times. The chain joins TRBV4-2 to TRBJ1-1, with D unclear. The germline V gene encodes CDR1 LGHNA and CDR2 YNFKEQ. Trimming removed 1 base at V and 1 base at J, with 10 bases between. CDR3 size: 15 residues. CDR3 loop: CASSQAGAGNTEAFF. As DNA, the CDR3 is TGTGCCAGCAGCCAAGCGGGAGCGGGGAACACTGAAGCTTTCTTT.

The chain employs TRBV2 and TRBJ1-2, with D unclear. Germline V gives CDR1 SNHLY, CDR2 FYNNEI. V lost 4 bases to trimming and J lost 0 bases, with 9 bases between them. CDR3 size: 14 residues. The DNA for the CDR3 is TGTGCCAGCAGTGTTGCTAGAACTAACTATGGCTACACCTTC. As protein: CASSVARTNYGYTF.

CDR3 DNA sequence: TGTGCCACCACACTTAGCGGGAGGTACAATGAGCAGTTCTTC. Amino acids: CATTLSGRYNEQFF. The chain employs TRBV6-5 and TRBJ2-1; 10 positions match TRBD2. The V gene end was trimmed by 10 bases and the J gene end by 4 bases; junction bases not matched to a gene: 7. Germline V lookup: CDR1 MNHEY, CDR2 SVGAGI. CDR3 size: 14 residues.

V usage is TRBV30 and J usage is TRBJ2-2; no clear D gene. The CDR3 extends over 15 amino acids. V lost 4 bases, J lost 0 bases, and 12 bases lay in between. The V gene's germline CDR1 is GTSNPN and CDR2 SVGIG (reference sequence). DNA of the CDR3: TGTGCCTGGACCTTCGTGGGCGCGAACACCGGGGAGCTGTTTTTT. Amino acids: CAWTFVGANTGELFF. Combining the CDR3 with reference TRBV30 and TRBJ2-2 gives the whole variable domain SQTIHQWPATLVQPVGSPLSLECTVEGTSNPNLYWYRQAAGRGLQLLFYSVGIGQISSEVPQNLSASRPQDRQFILSSKKLLLSDSGFYLCAWTFVGANTGELFFGEGSRLTVL.

The J gene is TRBJ2-5, the V gene TRBV13, with 9 bases matching TRBD1. With 4 bases clipped from V and 6 bases from J, the junction kept 15 bases outside the gene matches. The CDR3 contains 17 residues. The germline V gene has CDR1 PRHDT and CDR2 FYEKMQ (reference sequence). The CDR3 DNA is TGTGCCAGCAGCTCATTATGGGCACAGGGGGCGCCGAAGACCCAGTACTTC. Encoded protein: CASSSLWAQGAPKTQYF.

V is TRBV5-6 and J is TRBJ2-2; D not certain. Germline CDR1 reads SGHDT; CDR2 reads YYEEEE. The CDR3 sequence is 12 residues long. Trimming removed 4 bases at V and 11 bases at J, with 12 bases between. CDR3 sequence (DNA): TGTGCCAGCAGCATGGGTGCGCGAGAGCTGTTTTTT. It codes for CASSMGARELFF.

This clone occurred once. The chain couples TRBV9 to TRBJ1-1; no definite D call. Germline loops: CDR1 SGDLS, CDR2 YYNGEE. The CDR3 is 14 amino acids. V was shortened by 3 bases and J by 5 bases, with 14 bases between the two germline ends. The DNA for the CDR3 is TGTGCCAGCAGCGCCCTCCTCGGAGGGACTGAAGCTTTCTTT. It encodes CASSALLGGTEAFF.

This chain connects TRBV12-3 or TRBV12-4 to TRBJ1-1, with D possibly TRBD1 on 5 matching bases. The CDR3 sequence is 13 residues long. V was clipped by 5 bases and J by 1 base, with 8 bases between them. The chain's CDR3 is CASSPGQNTEAFF. The CDR3 DNA sequence: TGTGCCAGCAGTCCCGGACAGAACACTGAAGCTTTCTTT.

The chain employs TRBV18 and TRBJ2-3; 8 bases align to TRBD1. Germline CDR1 reads KGHSH; CDR2 reads LQKENI. After removal of 4 bases from V and 0 bases from J, the junction contained 3 bases not matched to a gene. This CDR3 has 15 amino acids. The CDR3 bases are TGTGCCAGCTCACTTCGACAGGGGAGCACAGATACGCAGTATTTT. Its protein is CASSLRQGSTDTQYF.

The chain combines TRBV10-3 with TRBJ1-5; 8 bases line up with TRBD1. V trimming: 5 bases; J trimming: 1 base; junction bases outside the gene matches: 1. The CDR3 runs to 14 residues. Germline V gene data show CDR1 as ENHRY and CDR2 as SYGVKD. In DNA, the CDR3 is TGTGCCATCAGTCAGGGGGCGAGCAATCAGCCCCAGCATTTT. It specifies CAISQGASNQPQHF.

This chain connects TRBV5-1 to TRBJ2-7; 8 nucleotides align to TRBD2. The germline V gene encodes CDR1 SGHRS and CDR2 YFSETQ. This CDR3 spans 12 amino acids. The V gene end was trimmed by 2 bases and the J gene end by 7 bases; junction bases not matched to a gene: 2. CDR3 loop: CASSLAGAEQYF. DNA for the CDR3: TGCGCCAGCAGCTTAGCGGGAGCTGAGCAGTACTTC.

The chain joins TRBV5-6 to TRBJ2-5, with D possibly being TRBD1 (6 bases). CDR3 length equals 14 residues. Trimming took 4 bases from V and 3 from J, leaving 13 bases between them. CDR1 SGHDT and CDR2 YYEEEE come from the germline V gene. CDR3 in amino acids: CASSRRGGEETQYF. The CDR3 DNA sequence: TGTGCCAGCAGCCGCAGGGGTGGGGAAGAGACCCAGTACTTC.

The chain is built from TRBV19 and TRBJ2-7, with TRBD1 matching 10 bases. The CDR3 runs to 15 residues. The trim removed 3 bases at V and 4 bases at J, leaving 6 bases unmatched. Per germline, CDR1 LNHDA and CDR2 SQIVND (reference sequence). Here the CDR3 DNA reads TGTGCCAGTAGTATTTGGACAGGGGGGGATTACGAGCAGTACTTC. This gives the protein CASSIWTGGDYEQYF.

The chain has TRBV7-9 and TRBJ2-1; D unresolved. Germline V CDR1 and CDR2: SEHNR, FQNEAQ (reference sequence). This CDR3 is 13 amino acids long. The ends were cut back, 0 bases at V and 8 bases at J, with 8 bases in the middle. The CDR3 DNA reads as TGTGCCAGCAGCTTAGCCCCCCCAGATGAGCAGTTCTTC. Its protein is CASSLAPPDEQFF. Looking up the rest from reference TRBV7-9 and TRBJ2-1 gives the full variable domain: DTGVSQNPRHKITKRGQNVTFRCDPISEHNRLYWYRQTLGQGPEFLTYFQNEAQLEKSRLLSDRFSAERPKGSFSTLEIQRTEQGDSAMYLCASSLAPPDEQFFGPGTRLTVL.